This T cell receptor beta chain was observed in a study of radiotherapy plus CTLA-4 blockade in lung cancer. Comment on this clone: No antigen is known for it.

Study-level findings and limits: Among reported predictors of response, early blood T cell clone dynamics with interferon-beta performed best.

Profiling relied on immunoSEQ multiplex PCR, and the TCRdb table lists in-frame clones only, not all of them. The sample shows about 46,000 clones, 75% to 85% of them seen only once. Trimming removed 0 bases from V and 6 bases from J, with 17 bases in between. The CDR3 sequence is 16 residues long. Germline CDR1 is SGHRS and CDR2 is YFSETQ. The rearrangement links TRBV5-1 to TRBJ2-3, with D unresolved. The sample here was peripheral blood, taken from a patient treated with radiotherapy plus ipilimumab. This clonotype was obtained from a human donor with non-small cell lung cancer who had a complete response to radiotherapy plus ipilimumab. The CDR3 bases are TGCGCCAGCAGCTTGGCGGTTGTCTCTAAGCCGGATACGCAGTATTTT. Protein product: CASSLAVVSKPDTQYF.